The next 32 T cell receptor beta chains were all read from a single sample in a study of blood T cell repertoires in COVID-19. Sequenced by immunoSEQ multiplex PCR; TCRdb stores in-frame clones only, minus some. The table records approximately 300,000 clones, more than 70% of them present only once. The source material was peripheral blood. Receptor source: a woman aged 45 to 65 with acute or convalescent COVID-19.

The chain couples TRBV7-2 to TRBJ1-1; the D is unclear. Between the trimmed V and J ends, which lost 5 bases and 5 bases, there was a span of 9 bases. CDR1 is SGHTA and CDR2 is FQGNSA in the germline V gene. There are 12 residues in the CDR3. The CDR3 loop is CASSPSRTEAFF. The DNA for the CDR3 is TGTGCCAGCAGCCCCTCCCGGACTGAAGCTTTCTTT.

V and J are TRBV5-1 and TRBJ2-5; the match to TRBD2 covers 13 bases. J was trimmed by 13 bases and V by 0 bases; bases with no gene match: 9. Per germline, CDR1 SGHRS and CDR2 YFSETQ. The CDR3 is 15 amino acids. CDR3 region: CASSLGGTSGDPPYF. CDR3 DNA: TGCGCCAGCAGCTTGGGGGGGACTAGCGGGGATCCCCCGTACTTC.

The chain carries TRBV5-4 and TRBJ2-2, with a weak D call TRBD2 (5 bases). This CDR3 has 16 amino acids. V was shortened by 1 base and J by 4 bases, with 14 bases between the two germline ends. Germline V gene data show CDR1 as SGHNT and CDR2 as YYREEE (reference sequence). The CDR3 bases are TGTGCCAGCAGCTTGCATGAGGGTTCGGGCACCGGGGAGCTGTTTTTT. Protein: CASSLHEGSGTGELFF.

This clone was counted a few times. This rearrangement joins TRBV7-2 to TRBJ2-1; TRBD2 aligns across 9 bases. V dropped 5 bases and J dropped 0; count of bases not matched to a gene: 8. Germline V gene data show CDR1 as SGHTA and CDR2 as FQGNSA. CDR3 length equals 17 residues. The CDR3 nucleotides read TGTGCCAGCAGCACATTGGGTAGCGGGAGCTCCTACAATGAGCAGTTCTTC. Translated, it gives CASSTLGSGSSYNEQFF.

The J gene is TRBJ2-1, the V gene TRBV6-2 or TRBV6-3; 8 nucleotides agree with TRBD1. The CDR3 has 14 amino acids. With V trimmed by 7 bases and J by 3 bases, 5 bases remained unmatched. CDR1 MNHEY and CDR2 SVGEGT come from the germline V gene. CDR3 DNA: TGTGCCAGCACCCCAACAGGGGGCTACAATGAGCAGTTCTTC. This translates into CASTPTGGYNEQFF.

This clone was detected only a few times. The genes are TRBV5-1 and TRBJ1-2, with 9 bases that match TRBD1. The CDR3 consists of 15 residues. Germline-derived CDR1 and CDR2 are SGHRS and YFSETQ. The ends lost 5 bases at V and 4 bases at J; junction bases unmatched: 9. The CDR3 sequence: CASRKEGQGSYGYTF. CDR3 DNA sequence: TGCGCCAGCAGAAAAGAGGGACAGGGATCCTATGGCTACACCTTC. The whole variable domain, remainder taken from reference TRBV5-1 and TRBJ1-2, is KAGVTQTPRYLIKTRGQQVTLSCSPISGHRSVSWYQQTPGQGLQFLFEYFSETQRNKGNFPGRFSGRQFSNSRSEMNVSTLELGDSALYLCASRKEGQGSYGYTFGSGTRLTVV.

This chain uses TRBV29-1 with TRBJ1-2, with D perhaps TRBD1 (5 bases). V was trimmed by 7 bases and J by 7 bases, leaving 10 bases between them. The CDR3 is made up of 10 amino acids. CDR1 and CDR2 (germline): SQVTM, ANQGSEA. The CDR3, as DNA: TGCAGCGGATGGGGGGGTGGCTACACCTTC. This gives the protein CSGWGGGYTF.

Written as DNA, the CDR3 is TGCGCCAGCAGCTCCGACCCGACAGGGGGGTCTGGAAACATTCAGTACTTC. Translating it yields CASSSDPTGGSGNIQYF. The V and J genes are TRBV5-1 and TRBJ2-4, with TRBD1 identical over 9 bases. The CDR3 is 17 residues long. The trim removed 3 bases at V and 6 bases at J, leaving 13 bases unmatched. Germline V gene data show CDR1 as SGHRS and CDR2 as YFSETQ. Based on the CDR3 plus reference TRBV5-1 and TRBJ2-4, the full variable domain is KAGVTQTPRYLIKTRGQQVTLSCSPISGHRSVSWYQQTPGQGLQFLFEYFSETQRNKGNFPGRFSGRQFSNSRSEMNVSTLELGDSALYLCASSSDPTGGSGNIQYFGAGTRLSVL.

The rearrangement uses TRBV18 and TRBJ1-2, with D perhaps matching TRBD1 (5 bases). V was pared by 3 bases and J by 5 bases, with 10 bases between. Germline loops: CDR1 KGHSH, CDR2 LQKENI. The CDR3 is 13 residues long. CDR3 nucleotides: TGTGCCAGCTCACCGGCCAGGGATTATGGCTACACCTTC. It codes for CASSPARDYGYTF.

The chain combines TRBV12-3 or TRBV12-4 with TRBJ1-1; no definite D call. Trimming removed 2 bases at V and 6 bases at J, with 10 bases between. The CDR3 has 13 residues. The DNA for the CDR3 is TGTGCCAGCAGTTTACCGCCCAGGCCTGAAGCTTTCTTT. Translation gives CASSLPPRPEAFF.

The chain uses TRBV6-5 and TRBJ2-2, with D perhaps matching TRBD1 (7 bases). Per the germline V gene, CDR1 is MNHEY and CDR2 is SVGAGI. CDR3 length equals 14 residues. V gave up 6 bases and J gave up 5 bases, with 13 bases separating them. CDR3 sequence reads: CASSRQGGTGELFF. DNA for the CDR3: TGTGCCAGCAGCCGACAGGGAGGTACCGGGGAGCTGTTTTTT.

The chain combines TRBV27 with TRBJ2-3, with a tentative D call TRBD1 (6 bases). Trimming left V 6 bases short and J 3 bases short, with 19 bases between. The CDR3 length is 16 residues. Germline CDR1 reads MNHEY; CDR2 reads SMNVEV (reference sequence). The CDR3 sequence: CASSRFVTGRTDTQYF. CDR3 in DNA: TGTGCCAGCAGCCGCTTTGTAACAGGGAGAACAGATACGCAGTATTTT.

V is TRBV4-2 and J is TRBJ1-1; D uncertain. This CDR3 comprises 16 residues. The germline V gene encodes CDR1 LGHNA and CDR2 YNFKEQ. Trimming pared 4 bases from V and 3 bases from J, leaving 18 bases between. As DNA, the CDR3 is TGTGCCAGCAGCCCCGAAAAAACAGCAACCTACACTGAAGCTTTCTTT. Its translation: CASSPEKTATYTEAFF.

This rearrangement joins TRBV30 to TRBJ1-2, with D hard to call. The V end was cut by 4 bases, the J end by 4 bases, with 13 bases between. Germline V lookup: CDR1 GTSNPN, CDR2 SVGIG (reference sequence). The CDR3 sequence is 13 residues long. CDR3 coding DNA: TGTGCCTGGACGGAGCAGCTGCGCTATGGCTACACCTTC. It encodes CAWTEQLRYGYTF.

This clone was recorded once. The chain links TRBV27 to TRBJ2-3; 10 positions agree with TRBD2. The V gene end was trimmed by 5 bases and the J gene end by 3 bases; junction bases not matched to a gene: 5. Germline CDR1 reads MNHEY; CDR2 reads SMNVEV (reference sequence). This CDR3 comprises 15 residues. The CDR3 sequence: CASSTLAGGTDTQYF. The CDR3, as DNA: TGTGCCAGCAGTACCTTAGCGGGAGGAACAGATACGCAGTATTTT.

The CDR3 nucleotides are TGTGCCAGCAGCTCGGGACAGGTCGGGACTGAAGCTTTCTTT. Its translation: CASSSGQVGTEAFF. The rearrangement uses TRBV5-4 and TRBJ1-1; 8 nucleotides line up with TRBD1. The CDR3 loop spans 14 amino acids. The germline CDR1 and CDR2 sequences are SGHNT and YYREEE (reference sequence). J lost 5 bases, V lost 3 bases, and 6 bases had no gene match. The full variable domain, completed using reference TRBV5-4 and TRBJ1-1, is ETGVTQSPTHLIKTRGQQVTLRCSSQSGHNTVSWYQQALGQGPQFIFQYYREEENGRGNFPPRFSGLQFPNYSSELNVNALELDDSALYLCASSSGQVGTEAFFGQGTRLTVV.

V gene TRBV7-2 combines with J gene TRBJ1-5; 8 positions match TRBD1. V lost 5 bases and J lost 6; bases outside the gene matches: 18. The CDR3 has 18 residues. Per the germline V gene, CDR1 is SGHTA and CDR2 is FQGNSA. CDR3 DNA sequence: TGTGCCAGCAGCACCCAAGGGGGGACAGGAATTGTTGTTCAGCCCCAGCATTTT. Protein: CASSTQGGTGIVVQPQHF.

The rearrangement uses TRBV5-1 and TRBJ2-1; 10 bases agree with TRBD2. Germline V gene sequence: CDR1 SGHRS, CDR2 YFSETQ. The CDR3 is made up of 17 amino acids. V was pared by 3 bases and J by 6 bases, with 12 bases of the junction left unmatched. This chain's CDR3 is CASSWLALAGVVNEQFF. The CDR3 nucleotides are TGCGCCAGCAGCTGGTTAGCGCTAGCGGGAGTCGTCAATGAGCAGTTCTTC.

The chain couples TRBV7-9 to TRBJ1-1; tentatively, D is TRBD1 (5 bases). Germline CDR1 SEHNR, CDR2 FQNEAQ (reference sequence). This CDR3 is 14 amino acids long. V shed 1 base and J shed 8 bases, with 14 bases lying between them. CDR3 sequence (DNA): TGTGCCAGCAGCTTAGTCCTCTTGTCAGGGGAAGCTTTCTTT. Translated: CASSLVLLSGEAFF. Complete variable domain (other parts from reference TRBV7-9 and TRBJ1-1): DTGVSQNPRHKITKRGQNVTFRCDPISEHNRLYWYRQTLGQGPEFLTYFQNEAQLEKSRLLSDRFSAERPKGSFSTLEIQRTEQGDSAMYLCASSLVLLSGEAFFGQGTRLTVV.

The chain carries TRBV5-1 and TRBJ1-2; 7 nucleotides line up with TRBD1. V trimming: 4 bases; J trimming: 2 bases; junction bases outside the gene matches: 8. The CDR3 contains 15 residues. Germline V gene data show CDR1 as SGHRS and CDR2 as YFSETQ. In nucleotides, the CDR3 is TGCGCCAGCAGCATGGGACAGACTCCGAACTATGGCTACACCTTC. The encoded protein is CASSMGQTPNYGYTF.

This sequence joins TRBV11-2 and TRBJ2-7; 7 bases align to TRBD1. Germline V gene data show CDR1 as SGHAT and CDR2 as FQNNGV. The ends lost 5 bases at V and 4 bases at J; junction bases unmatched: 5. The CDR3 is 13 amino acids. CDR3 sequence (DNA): TGTGCCAGCAGCCATTACAGGGGTTACGAGCAGTACTTC. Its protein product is CASSHYRGYEQYF. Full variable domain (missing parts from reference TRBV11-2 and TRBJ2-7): EAGVAQSPRYKIIEKRQSVAFWCNPISGHATLYWYQQILGQGPKLLIQFQNNGVVDDSQLPKDRFSAERLKGVDSTLKIQPAKLEDSAVYLCASSHYRGYEQYFGPGTRLTVT.

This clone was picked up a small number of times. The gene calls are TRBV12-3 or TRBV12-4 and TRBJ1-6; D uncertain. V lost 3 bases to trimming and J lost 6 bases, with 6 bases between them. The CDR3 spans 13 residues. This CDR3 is CASSFNFNSPLHF. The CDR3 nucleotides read TGTGCCAGCAGTTTTAACTTTAATTCACCCCTCCACTTT.

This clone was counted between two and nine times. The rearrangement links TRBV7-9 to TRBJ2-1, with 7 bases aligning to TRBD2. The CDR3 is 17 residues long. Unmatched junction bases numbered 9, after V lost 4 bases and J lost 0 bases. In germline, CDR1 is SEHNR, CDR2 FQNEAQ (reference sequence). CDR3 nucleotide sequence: TGTGCCAGCAGCTCTAGCGGCGGGAGCAGCTCCTACAATGAGCAGTTCTTC. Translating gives CASSSSGGSSSYNEQFF.

In nucleotides, the CDR3 is TGCGCCAGCAGTGAGTTTCGGGGAGCGAACACCGGGGAGCTGTTTTTT. Translation gives CASSEFRGANTGELFF. V gene TRBV10-1 combines with J gene TRBJ2-2; possible D gene TRBD2, 5 bases. The germline V gene encodes CDR1 WNHNN and CDR2 SYGVQD (reference sequence). The CDR3 contains 16 residues. V gave up 1 base and J gave up 0 bases, with 9 bases separating them.

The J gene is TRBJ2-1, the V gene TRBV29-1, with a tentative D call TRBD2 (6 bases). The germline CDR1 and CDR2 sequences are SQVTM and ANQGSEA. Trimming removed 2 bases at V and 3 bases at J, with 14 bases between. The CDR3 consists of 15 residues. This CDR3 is CSVELGGEFYNEQFF. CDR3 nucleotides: TGCAGCGTTGAACTGGGCGGGGAATTCTACAATGAGCAGTTCTTC.

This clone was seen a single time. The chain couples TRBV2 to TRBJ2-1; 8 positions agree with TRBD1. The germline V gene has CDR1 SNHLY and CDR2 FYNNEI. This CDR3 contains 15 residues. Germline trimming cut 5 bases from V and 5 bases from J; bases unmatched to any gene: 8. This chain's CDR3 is CASSRQGRTDNEQFF. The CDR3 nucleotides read TGTGCCAGCAGTCGACAGGGGAGAACGGACAATGAGCAGTTCTTC.

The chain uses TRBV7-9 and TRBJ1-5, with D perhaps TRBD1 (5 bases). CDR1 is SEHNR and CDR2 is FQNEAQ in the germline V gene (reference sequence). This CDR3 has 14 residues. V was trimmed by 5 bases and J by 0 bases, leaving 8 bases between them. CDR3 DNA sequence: TGTGCCAGCAGCAGGGACTATAGCAATCAGCCCCAGCATTTT. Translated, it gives CASSRDYSNQPQHF.

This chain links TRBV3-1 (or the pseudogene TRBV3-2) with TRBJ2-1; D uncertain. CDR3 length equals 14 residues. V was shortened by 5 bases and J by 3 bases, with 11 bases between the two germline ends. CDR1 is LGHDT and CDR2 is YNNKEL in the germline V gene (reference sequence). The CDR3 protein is CASSSPSIYNEQFF. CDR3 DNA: TGTGCCAGCAGCTCCCCGAGTATCTACAATGAGCAGTTCTTC.

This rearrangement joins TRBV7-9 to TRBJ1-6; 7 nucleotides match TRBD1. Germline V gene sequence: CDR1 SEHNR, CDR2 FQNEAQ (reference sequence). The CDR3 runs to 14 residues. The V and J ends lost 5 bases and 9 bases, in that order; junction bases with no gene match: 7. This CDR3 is CASSADRVGSPLHF. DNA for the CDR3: TGTGCCAGCAGCGCCGACAGGGTTGGTTCACCCCTCCACTTT.

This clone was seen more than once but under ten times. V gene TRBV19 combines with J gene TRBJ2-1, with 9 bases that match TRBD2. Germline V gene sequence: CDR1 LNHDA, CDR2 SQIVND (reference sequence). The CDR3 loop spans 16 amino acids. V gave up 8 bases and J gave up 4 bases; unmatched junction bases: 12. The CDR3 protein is CASGPGVAGEYNEQFF. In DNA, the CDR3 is TGTGCCAGTGGCCCAGGGGTAGCGGGGGAATACAATGAGCAGTTCTTC.

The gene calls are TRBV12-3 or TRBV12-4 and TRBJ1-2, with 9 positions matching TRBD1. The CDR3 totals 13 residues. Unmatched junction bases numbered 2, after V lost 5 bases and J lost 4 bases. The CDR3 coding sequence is TGTGCCAGCAGTGGGACAGGGATCTATGGCTACACCTTC. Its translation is CASSGTGIYGYTF.

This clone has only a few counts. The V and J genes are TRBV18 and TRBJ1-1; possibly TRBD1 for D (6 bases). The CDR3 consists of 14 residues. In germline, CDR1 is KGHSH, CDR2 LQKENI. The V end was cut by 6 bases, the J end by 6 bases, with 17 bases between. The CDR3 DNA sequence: TGTGCCAGCTCCCTGGGGGGGCTTGGGGCTGAAGCTTTCTTT. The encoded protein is CASSLGGLGAEAFF.